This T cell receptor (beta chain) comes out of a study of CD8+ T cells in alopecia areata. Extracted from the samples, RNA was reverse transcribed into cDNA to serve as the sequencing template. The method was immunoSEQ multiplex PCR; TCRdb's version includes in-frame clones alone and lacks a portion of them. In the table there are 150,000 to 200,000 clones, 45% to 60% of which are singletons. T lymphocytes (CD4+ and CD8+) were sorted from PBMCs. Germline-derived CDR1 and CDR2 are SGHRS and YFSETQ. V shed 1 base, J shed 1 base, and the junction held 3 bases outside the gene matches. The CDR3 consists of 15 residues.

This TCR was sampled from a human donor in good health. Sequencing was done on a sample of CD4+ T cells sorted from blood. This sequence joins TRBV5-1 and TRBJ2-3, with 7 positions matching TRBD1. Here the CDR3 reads CASSLLGQGTDTQYF. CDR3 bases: TGCGCCAGCAGCTTGCTCGGACAGGGCACAGATACGCAGTATTTT.